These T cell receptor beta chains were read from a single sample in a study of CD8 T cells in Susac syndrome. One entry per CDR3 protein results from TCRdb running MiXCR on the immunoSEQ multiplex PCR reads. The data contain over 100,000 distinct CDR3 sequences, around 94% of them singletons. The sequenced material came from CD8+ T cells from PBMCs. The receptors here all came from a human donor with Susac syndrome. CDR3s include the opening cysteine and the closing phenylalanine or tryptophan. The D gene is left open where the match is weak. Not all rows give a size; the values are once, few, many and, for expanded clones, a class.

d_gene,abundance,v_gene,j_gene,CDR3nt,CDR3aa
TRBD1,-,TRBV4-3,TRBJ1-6,TGCGCCAGCAGCCAAGTTGGCAGGGGGCTTGGACCCCTCCACTTT,CASSQVGRGLGPLHF
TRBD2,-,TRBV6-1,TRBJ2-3,TGTGCCAGCAGACCTTCTAGCGGGGGGCGCACAGATACGCAGTATTTT,CASRPSSGGRTDTQYF
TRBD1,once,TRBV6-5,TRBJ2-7,TGTGCCAGCAGCGGACAGGGCTCCTACGAGCAGTACTTC,CASSGQGSYEQYF
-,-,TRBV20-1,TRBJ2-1,TGCAGTGCTAGAGATTTGGGGCATGAGCAGTTCTTC,CSARDLGHEQFF
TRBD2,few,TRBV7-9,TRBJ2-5,TGTGCCAGCAGCTTCCCGCTAGCGGGGGATGAGACCCAGTACTTC,CASSFPLAGDETQYF
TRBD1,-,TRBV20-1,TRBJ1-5,TGCAGTGCTAGATCCCGGGACAGGGGGAGTAACAATCAGCCCCAGCATTTT,CSARSRDRGSNNQPQHF
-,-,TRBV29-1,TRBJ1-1,TGCAGCGTTGTAGGCCCCTCCTCACGCGGCACTGAAGCTTTCTTT,CSVVGPSSRGTEAFF
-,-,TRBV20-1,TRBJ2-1,TGCAGTGCTCGGGACTCTAACTCCTACAATGAGCAGTTCTTC,CSARDSNSYNEQFF
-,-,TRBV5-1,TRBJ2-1,TGCGCCAGCAGCTTGGATCCCCACAATGAGCAGTTCTTC,CASSLDPHNEQFF
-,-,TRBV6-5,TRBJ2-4,TGTGCCGGCTTTCTAGCCAAAAACATTCAGTACTTC,CAGFLAKNIQYF
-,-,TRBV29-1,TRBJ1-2,TGCAGCACGGGGGAGGACAGCACTAACTATGGCTACACCTTC,CSTGEDSTNYGYTF
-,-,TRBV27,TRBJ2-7,TGTGCCAGCAGCCGGCCTCCGGACGAGCAGTACTTC,CASSRPPDEQYF
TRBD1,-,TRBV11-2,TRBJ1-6,TGTGCCAGCAGCCCAGAGACAGGGCGTCGTTCACCCCTCCACTTT,CASSPETGRRSPLHF
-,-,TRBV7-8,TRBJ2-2,TGTGCCAGCAGCTTTTCGGAGGGCACCGGGGAGCTGTTTTTT,CASSFSEGTGELFF
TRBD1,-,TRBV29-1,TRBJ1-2,TGCAGCGCCCTGACAGGGGGCGGGGGTGGCTACACCTTC,CSALTGGGGGYTF
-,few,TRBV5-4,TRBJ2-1,TGTGCCAGCAGCTTGGGGCAGAGCTCCTACAATGAGCAGTTCTTC,CASSLGQSSYNEQFF
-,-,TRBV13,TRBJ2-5,TGTGCCAGCAGCTCAACGGAATCCGACGAGACCCAGTACTTC,CASSSTESDETQYF
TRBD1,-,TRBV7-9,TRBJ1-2,TGTGCCAGCAGCTTAGCCACAGGGGGTAACTATGGCTACACCTTC,CASSLATGGNYGYTF
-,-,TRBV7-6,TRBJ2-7,TGTGCCAGCAGCTTAAATCTATCGCCGGACAGTCCTTACGAGCAGTACTTC,CASSLNLSPDSPYEQYF
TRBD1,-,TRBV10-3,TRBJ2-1,TGTGCCATCAGTGAGAGTGGGGACAGCTCCTACAATGAGCAGTTCTTC,CAISESGDSSYNEQFF
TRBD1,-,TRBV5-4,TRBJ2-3,TGTGCCAGCAGCAAAGACAGGGTTGTAGATACGCAGTATTTT,CASSKDRVVDTQYF
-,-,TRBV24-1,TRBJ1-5,TGTGCCACCAGTGATACCCGAGATCAGCCCCAGCATTTT,CATSDTRDQPQHF
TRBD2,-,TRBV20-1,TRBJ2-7,TGCAGTGCTCTAAGTGGGGGGGCCTACGAGCAGTACTTC,CSALSGGAYEQYF
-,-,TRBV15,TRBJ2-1,TGTGCCACCAGCCAGGGGAGGAATGAGCAGTTCTTC,CATSQGRNEQFF
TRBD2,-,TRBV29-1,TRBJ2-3,TGCAAACCAACGACTAGCGGGTTCACAGATACGCAGTATTTT,CKPTTSGFTDTQYF
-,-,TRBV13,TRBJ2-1,TGTGCCAGCAGCTTAAGGCATGAGCAGTTCTTC,CASSLRHEQFF
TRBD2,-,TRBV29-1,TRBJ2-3,TGCAGCGTTGATCTGGCTAGCGGGGTCCCAGGCACAGATACGCAGTATTTT,CSVDLASGVPGTDTQYF
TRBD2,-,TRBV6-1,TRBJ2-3,TGTGCCAGCAGTGGATTAGCGGGGGCCTCTAGCACAGATACGCAGTATTTT,CASSGLAGASSTDTQYF
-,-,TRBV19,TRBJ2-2,TGTGCCAGTAGTCCCCCGTTGACCCCCGGGGAGCTGTTTTTT,CASSPPLTPGELFF
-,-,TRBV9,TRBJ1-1,TGTGCCAGCAGCGTAGCTAGGGGGGGCACTGAAGCTTTCTTT,CASSVARGGTEAFF
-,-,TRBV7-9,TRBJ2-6,TGTGCCAGCAGCTTAGATGCTGGGGCCAACGTCCTGACTTTC,CASSLDAGANVLTF
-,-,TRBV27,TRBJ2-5,TGTGCCAGCAGCAAATACAGGGAGGGAGAGACCCAGTACTTC,CASSKYREGETQYF